The 28 T cell receptor beta chains below were found in one sample sequenced in a study of vaccination effects on CD4 cells after COVID-19. The assay was immunoSEQ multiplex PCR, and TCRdb's table has in-frame clones only and misses some. The sample has about 72,000 clones, approximately 80% seen once. Their cognate antigens are unknown. Viral peptide pool expansion of antigen-specific CD4+ T cells preceded sequencing in the ViraFEST assay. Investigators separated out CD4+ T cells once 10 days of culture had passed. Two-dose BNT162b2 or mRNA-1273 vaccination was given to participants. The sample consisted of CD4+ T cells from PBMCs cultured with HCoV-229E spike peptides, taken after COVID-19 vaccination. The receptors come from a human donor who received a COVID-19 vaccine.

This chain joins TRBV5-1 and TRBJ1-5; D not resolved. V lost 3 bases and J 5 bases, leaving 9 bases between the germline ends. The CDR3 is 13 amino acids. The germline V gene has CDR1 SGHRS and CDR2 YFSETQ. CDR3 sequence (DNA): TGCGCCAGCAGCTCGAATCCCCATCAGCCCCAGCATTTT. The encoded protein is CASSSNPHQPQHF.

This clone has a single count. The V gene is TRBV24-1, the J gene TRBJ2-3; TRBD1 might be the D (6 bases). The germline gives CDR1 KGHDR, CDR2 SFDVKD. The CDR3 is 14 amino acids. The V end lost 0 bases, the J end lost 4 bases, and 7 bases lay between the germline ends. The CDR3 DNA sequence: TGTGCCACCAGTGATTTGCAGGGGTCAGATACGCAGTATTTT. Encoded protein: CATSDLQGSDTQYF.

This clone has only a few counts. The chain links TRBV5-6 to TRBJ1-2; D gene unclear. V shed 4 bases and J shed 4 bases, with 5 bases lying between them. Germline assignment: CDR1 SGHDT and CDR2 YYEEEE. CDR3 length: 11 residues. The CDR3 DNA reads TGTGCCAGCAGCCGAGGCTATGGCTACACCTTC. It codes for CASSRGYGYTF.

The V gene is TRBV18, the J gene TRBJ1-5, with 8 bases identical to TRBD1. The germline gives CDR1 KGHSH, CDR2 LQKENI. With V trimmed by 3 bases and J by 5 bases, 18 bases remained unmatched. The length of the CDR3 is 19 residues. The CDR3 loop is CASSPPQGQGERLDQPQHF. CDR3 DNA sequence: TGTGCCAGCTCACCTCCACAAGGACAGGGCGAAAGGCTCGATCAGCCCCAGCATTTT.

V gene TRBV6-2 or TRBV6-3 combines with J gene TRBJ1-2, with TRBD1 as a possible D gene (5 bases). Germline CDR1 is MNHEY and CDR2 is SVGEGT. Trimming cost V 2 bases and J 4 bases, with 20 bases left between them. CDR3 length equals 17 residues. DNA of the CDR3: TGTGCCAGCAGTTACGGATCGGGTCGGCAGGGCATCTATGGCTACACCTTC. This sequence encodes CASSYGSGRQGIYGYTF.

The CDR3 nucleotides read TGTGCCAGCAGCTTGGGTATTCGTCAGCCCCAGCATTTT. Encoded protein: CASSLGIRQPQHF. V gene TRBV5-4 combines with J gene TRBJ1-5; D ambiguous. V lost 0 bases and J lost 6, with 7 bases in between. The CDR3 spans 13 residues. Germline CDR1 and CDR2: SGHNT and YYREEE (reference sequence).

The CDR3 loop is CASSFAGNQPQHF. CDR3 DNA sequence: TGCGCCAGCAGCTTCGCCGGCAATCAGCCCCAGCATTTT. The chain couples TRBV5-1 to TRBJ1-5; D remains unclear. The CDR3 length is 13 residues. V was cut by 2 bases and J by 2 bases, with 5 bases left in between. Germline loops: CDR1 SGHRS, CDR2 YFSETQ.

The chain links TRBV24-1 to TRBJ2-1, with a weak D call TRBD2 (5 bases). The V and J ends lost 3 bases and 6 bases respectively, with 14 bases between them. Germline V gene data show CDR1 as KGHDR and CDR2 as SFDVKD. The CDR3 extends over 15 amino acids. CDR3 nucleotide sequence: TGTGCCACCAGTGATACCGGAGACTACGCCAATGAGCAGTTCTTC. The encoded protein is CATSDTGDYANEQFF.

The chain carries TRBV7-2 and TRBJ2-5; tentatively, D is TRBD1 (8 bases). The V and J ends lost 5 bases and 7 bases respectively, with 17 bases between them. The CDR3 runs to 14 residues. CDR1 is SGHTA, CDR2 FQGNSA, per germline. The DNA of the CDR3 is TGTGCCAGCAGCCAAGGACAGGGAGGGATGACCCAGTACTTC. Its translation: CASSQGQGGMTQYF. The full variable domain, rest sourced from reference TRBV7-2 and TRBJ2-5, is GAGVSQSPSNKVTEKGKDVELRCDPISGHTALYWYRQSLGQGLEFLIYFQGNSAPDKSGLPSDRFSAERTGGSVSTLTIQRTQQEDSAVYLCASSQGQGGMTQYFGPGTRLLVL.

CDR3 bases: TGCAGCGTTGAATTTGCTCTGAGTGTCGAGCAGTACGTC. Its protein product is CSVEFALSVEQYV. J is TRBJ2-7 and V is TRBV29-1; D is unclear. V was trimmed by 2 bases and J by 6 bases, leaving 14 bases between them. The CDR3 runs 13 residues. The V gene's germline CDR1 is SQVTM and CDR2 ANQGSEA.

This clone has just one count. This sequence joins TRBV5-1 and TRBJ2-3; possible D gene TRBD1, 6 bases. This CDR3 comprises 14 residues. Per germline, CDR1 SGHRS and CDR2 YFSETQ. V lost 3 bases and J lost 4, with 12 bases in between. The CDR3 here is CASSSGTNPDTQYF. For the CDR3, the DNA is TGCGCCAGCAGCTCAGGGACAAATCCAGATACGCAGTATTTT.

The J gene is TRBJ1-3, the V gene TRBV11-2; D remains ambiguous. CDR3 length: 14 residues. The V end lost 5 bases, the J end lost 0 bases, and 8 bases lay between the germline ends. Per the germline V gene, CDR1 is SGHAT and CDR2 is FQNNGV. CDR3 residues: CASSSMSSGNTIYF. Written as DNA, the CDR3 is TGTGCCAGCAGCAGCATGTCCTCTGGAAACACCATATATTTT.

The chain couples TRBV5-6 to TRBJ2-1; D might be TRBD1 (7 bases). With 0 bases removed from V and 0 bases from J, the gap between germline ends came to 10 bases. Per the germline V gene, CDR1 is SGHDT and CDR2 is YYEEEE. The CDR3 loop spans 16 amino acids. The CDR3 here is CASSLDQGGSYNEQFF. The CDR3 DNA follows: TGTGCCAGCAGCTTGGATCAGGGGGGCTCCTACAATGAGCAGTTCTTC.

The chain combines TRBV9 with TRBJ1-3, with unresolved D. V was clipped by 1 base and J by 7 bases, with 9 bases between them. The CDR3 is made up of 13 amino acids. Germline V CDR1 and CDR2: SGDLS, YYNGEE. The CDR3 bases are TGTGCCAGCAGCGTATACGGTGCGAACACCATATATTTT. It codes for CASSVYGANTIYF.

The rearrangement joins TRBV24-1 to TRBJ1-1, with D maybe TRBD1 (6 bases). CDR1 is KGHDR, CDR2 SFDVKD, per germline. V lost 3 bases and J lost 4, with 11 bases in between. The CDR3 length is 14 residues. The CDR3 DNA is TGTGCCACCAGTGATACAGGGAAGGGCACTGAAGCTTTCTTT. It codes for CATSDTGKGTEAFF.

V is TRBV6-5 and J is TRBJ1-3; D is unresolved. This CDR3 comprises 14 residues. CDR1 is MNHEY and CDR2 is SVGAGI in the germline V gene. V was trimmed by 0 bases and J by 2 bases, leaving 5 bases between them. The CDR3: CASSYSPAGNTIYF. DNA for the CDR3: TGTGCCAGCAGTTACTCGCCAGCTGGAAACACCATATATTTT.

The chain joins TRBV19 to TRBJ1-6; 8 bases map to TRBD1. J gave up 9 bases and V 1 base, and 5 bases lay outside the gene matches. This CDR3 comprises 15 residues. Germline-derived CDR1 and CDR2 are LNHDA and SQIVND (reference sequence). CDR3 sequence reads: CASSIAGQGVSPLHF. The DNA of the CDR3 is TGTGCCAGTAGTATAGCCGGACAGGGAGTTTCACCCCTCCACTTT.

V and J are TRBV6-2 or TRBV6-3 and TRBJ1-2, with D perhaps matching TRBD1 (5 bases). Germline assignment: CDR1 MNHEY and CDR2 SVGEGT. The CDR3 totals 15 residues. The V and J ends lost 0 bases and 2 bases respectively, with 10 bases between them. The CDR3 DNA reads TGTGCCAGCAGTTACTCGGGGCAACGAAACTATGGCTACACCTTC. It yields the protein CASSYSGQRNYGYTF.

The V call is TRBV2, the J call TRBJ2-1; 9 bases line up with TRBD1. The CDR3 spans 14 residues. The trim removed 8 bases at V and 8 bases at J, leaving 10 bases unmatched. Germline assignment: CDR1 SNHLY and CDR2 FYNNEI. The CDR3 spells CASSRQGVSDEQFF. The CDR3 bases are TGTGCCAGCTCCCGACAGGGGGTGTCAGATGAGCAGTTCTTC.

The V call is TRBV6-5, the J call TRBJ1-4; D gene unclear. Germline lookup yields CDR1 MNHEY and CDR2 SVGAGI. The germline V and J ends were trimmed by 0 bases and 3 bases, with 8 bases remaining between them. This CDR3 has 15 residues. CDR3 loop: CASSYSWRSNEKLFF. DNA of the CDR3: TGTGCCAGCAGTTACTCGTGGCGGTCTAATGAAAAACTGTTTTTT.

V usage is TRBV19 and J usage is TRBJ2-1; D may be TRBD1 (5 bases). This CDR3 spans 15 amino acids. V shed 5 bases and J shed 2 bases, with 13 bases lying between them. The germline CDR1 and CDR2 sequences are LNHDA and SQIVND (reference sequence). In nucleotides, the CDR3 is TGTGCCAGTAGTGGTCCCGCGGACACCTACAATGAGCAGTTCTTC. Translating it yields CASSGPADTYNEQFF.

This rearrangement joins TRBV29-1 to TRBJ1-2; no reliable D call. The CDR3 contains 12 residues. In germline, CDR1 is SQVTM, CDR2 ANQGSEA. V gave up 2 bases and J gave up 4 bases, with 8 bases separating them. The CDR3 DNA sequence: TGCAGCGTTGAAACTGGGGTCTATGGCTACACCTTC. Amino acid sequence: CSVETGVYGYTF.

The chain carries TRBV14 and TRBJ2-2; unclear D gene. Per germline, CDR1 SGHDN and CDR2 FVKESK. Trimming stripped 2 bases from V and 5 bases from J, with 6 bases between. The CDR3 runs to 13 residues. CDR3 sequence: CASSQQATGELFF. In DNA, the CDR3 is TGTGCCAGCAGCCAACAGGCAACCGGGGAGCTGTTTTTT.

The genes are TRBV12-3 or TRBV12-4 and TRBJ1-1; D is possibly TRBD1 (5 bases). There are 13 residues in the CDR3. Trimming cost V 4 bases and J 1 base, with 7 bases left between them. The CDR3 nucleotides read TGTGCCAGCAGTTCCAGGGAGAACACTGAAGCTTTCTTT. Its translation: CASSSRENTEAFF.

The chain couples TRBV19 to TRBJ1-4; no firm D call. CDR1 and CDR2 from the germline V gene are LNHDA and SQIVND (reference sequence). Trimming left V 3 bases short and J 7 bases short, with 15 bases between. This CDR3 comprises 15 residues. This CDR3 is CASSIAEGGGEKLFF. As DNA, the CDR3 is TGTGCCAGTAGTATTGCGGAGGGCGGTGGTGAAAAACTGTTTTTT.

The chain uses TRBV12-1 and TRBJ1-3. TRBV12-1 is an annotated pseudogene. The CDR3 runs to 13 residues. DNA for the CDR3: TGTGCCAGCAGCCTCGGGACGGCCGAATTCATATATTTT. Translated: CASSLGTAEFIYF.

The V and J genes are TRBV24-1 and TRBJ1-1; maybe TRBD1 (5 bases). V lost 2 bases and J lost 5, with 8 bases in between. Per the germline V gene, CDR1 is KGHDR and CDR2 is SFDVKD. The CDR3 consists of 13 residues. CDR3 nucleotide sequence: TGTGCCACCAGTGATTATGGGGCAACTGAAGCTTTCTTT. Translating it yields CATSDYGATEAFF.

This clone was counted between two and nine times. The chain uses TRBV9 and TRBJ1-3; TRBD1 matches 8 bases. This CDR3 has 16 residues. The J segment lost 0 bases and the V segment lost 2 bases, leaving 4 bases of the junction unmatched. CDR1 is SGDLS, CDR2 YYNGEE, per germline. CDR3 coding DNA: TGTGCCAGCAGCGTGGACAGGGCCACCTCTGGAAACACCATATATTTT. It encodes CASSVDRATSGNTIYF.